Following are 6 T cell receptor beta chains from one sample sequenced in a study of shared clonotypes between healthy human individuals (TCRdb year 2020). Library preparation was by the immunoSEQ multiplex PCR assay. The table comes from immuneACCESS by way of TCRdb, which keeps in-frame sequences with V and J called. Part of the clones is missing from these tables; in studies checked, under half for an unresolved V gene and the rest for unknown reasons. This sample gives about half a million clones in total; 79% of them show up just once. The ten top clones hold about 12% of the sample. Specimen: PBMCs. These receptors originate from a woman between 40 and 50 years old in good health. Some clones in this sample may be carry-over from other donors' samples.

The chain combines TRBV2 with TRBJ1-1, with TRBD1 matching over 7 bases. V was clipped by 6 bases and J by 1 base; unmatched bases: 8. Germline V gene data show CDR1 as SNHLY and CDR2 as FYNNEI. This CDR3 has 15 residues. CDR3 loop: CASSLGQIKNTEAFF. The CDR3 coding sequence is TGTGCCAGCAGCTTGGGACAGATCAAGAACACTGAAGCTTTCTTT.

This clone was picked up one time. The CDR3 DNA reads as TGTGCCAGCAGAGCAGCAAACAATGAGCAGTTCTTC. This translates into CASRAANNEQFF. The chain joins TRBV6-1 to TRBJ2-1; no clear D gene. Trimming cost V 6 bases and J 5 bases, with 8 bases left between them. The germline CDR1 and CDR2 sequences are MNHNS and SASEGT. The CDR3 is 12 amino acids.

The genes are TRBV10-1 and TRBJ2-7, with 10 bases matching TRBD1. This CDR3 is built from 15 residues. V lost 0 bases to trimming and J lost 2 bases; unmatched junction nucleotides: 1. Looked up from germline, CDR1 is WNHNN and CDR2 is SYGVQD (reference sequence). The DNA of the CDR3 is TGCGCCAGCAGTGAGTCAGGACAGGGGGCCTACGAGCAGTACTTC. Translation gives CASSESGQGAYEQYF.

The CDR3 DNA reads TGCGCCAGCACAAAGGACAGGGGCTACGAGCAGTACTTC. This sequence encodes CASTKDRGYEQYF. This chain links TRBV10-1 with TRBJ2-7; 9 nucleotides match TRBD1. The CDR3 is 13 residues long. Trimming cost V 7 bases and J 3 bases; bases outside gene matches: 4. The germline CDR1 and CDR2 sequences are WNHNN and SYGVQD (reference sequence).

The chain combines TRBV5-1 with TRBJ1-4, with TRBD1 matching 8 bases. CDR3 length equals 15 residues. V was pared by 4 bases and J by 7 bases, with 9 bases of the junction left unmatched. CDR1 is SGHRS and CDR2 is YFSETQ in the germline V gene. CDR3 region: CASSVETGVREKLFF. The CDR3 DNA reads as TGCGCCAGCAGCGTAGAGACAGGGGTGCGTGAAAAACTGTTTTTT.

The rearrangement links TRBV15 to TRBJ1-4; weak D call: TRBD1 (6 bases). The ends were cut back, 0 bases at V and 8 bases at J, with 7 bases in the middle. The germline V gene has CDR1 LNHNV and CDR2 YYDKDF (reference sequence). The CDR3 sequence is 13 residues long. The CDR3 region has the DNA TGTGCCACCAGCAGAGACAGGGGCGAAAAACTGTTTTTT. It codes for CATSRDRGEKLFF.